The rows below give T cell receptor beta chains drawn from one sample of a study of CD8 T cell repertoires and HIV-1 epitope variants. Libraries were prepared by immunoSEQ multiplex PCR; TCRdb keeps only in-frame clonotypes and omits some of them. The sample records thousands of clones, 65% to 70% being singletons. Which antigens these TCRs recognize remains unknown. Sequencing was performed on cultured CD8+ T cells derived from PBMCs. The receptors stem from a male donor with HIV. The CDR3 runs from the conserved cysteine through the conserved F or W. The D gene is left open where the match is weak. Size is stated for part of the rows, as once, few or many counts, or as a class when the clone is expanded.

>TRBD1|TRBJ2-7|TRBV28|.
TGTGCCAGCAGTCGGACAGGGGGAGACGAGCAGTACTTC
CASSRTGGDEQYF
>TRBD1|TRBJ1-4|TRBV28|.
TGTGCCAGCAGTTCACAGGGGTTTCGGGAAAAACTGTTTTTT
CASSSQGFREKLFF
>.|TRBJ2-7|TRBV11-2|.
TGTGCCAGCAGCTTAGGAACAGGGTTCTCCTACGAGCAGTACTTC
CASSLGTGFSYEQYF
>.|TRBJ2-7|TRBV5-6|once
TGTGCCAGCAGCTTGAACAGCTACGAGCAGTACTTC
CASSLNSYEQYF
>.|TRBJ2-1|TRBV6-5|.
TGTGCCAGCAGGCCAGAGGGGGGCCGCTACAATGAGCAGTTCTTC
CASRPEGGRYNEQFF
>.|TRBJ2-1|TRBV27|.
TGTGCCAGCAGAGAAGAGGGGTTTAATGAGCAGTTCTTC
CASREEGFNEQFF
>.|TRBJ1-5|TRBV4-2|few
TGTGCCAGCAGCCAAGAAGGGGAAACCAATCAGCCCCAGCATTTT
CASSQEGETNQPQHF
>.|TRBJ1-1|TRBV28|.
TGTGCCAGCAGTTTTAATCAGGGGCAGGGGTCGGACACTGAAGCTTTCTTT
CASSFNQGQGSDTEAFF
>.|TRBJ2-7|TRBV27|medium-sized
TGTGCCAGCAGCCAGGGGCCCTACGAGCAGTACTTC
CASSQGPYEQYF
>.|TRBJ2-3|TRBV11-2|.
TGTGCCAGCAGCCCGGTTGCGGTCAGGGGGGCAGATACGCAGTATTTT
CASSPVAVRGADTQYF
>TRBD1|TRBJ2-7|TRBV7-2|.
TGTGCCAGCAGCATCGGACAGGGGAGCGCCTACGAGCAGTACTTC
CASSIGQGSAYEQYF
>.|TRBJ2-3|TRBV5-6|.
TGTGCCAGCAGCTTTCCCCCTGGTATGGCGGGCAGCACAGATACGCAGTATTTT
CASSFPPGMAGSTDTQYF
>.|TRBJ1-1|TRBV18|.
TGTGCCAGCTCAACCAGCAGGGACCCCATGAACACTGAAGCTTTCTTT
CASSTSRDPMNTEAFF
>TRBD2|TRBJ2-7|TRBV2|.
TGTGCCAGGGCGGAAGCTAGCGGGACCAGCTCCTACGAGCAGTACTTC
CARAEASGTSSYEQYF
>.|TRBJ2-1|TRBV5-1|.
TGCGCCAGCAGCTTCCTTGACTATGGTGAGCAGTTCTTC
CASSFLDYGEQFF
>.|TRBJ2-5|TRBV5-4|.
TGTGCCAGCAGCTTGTTGGTGGAAGAGACCCAGTACTTC
CASSLLVEETQYF
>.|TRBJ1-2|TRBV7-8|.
TGTGCCAGCAGCTTAGAAGGAGAACATGGCTACACCTTC
CASSLEGEHGYTF
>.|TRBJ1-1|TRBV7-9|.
TGTGCCAGCCTTTATCCCGGGGGAAAGGGGACTGAAGCTTTCTTT
CASLYPGGKGTEAFF
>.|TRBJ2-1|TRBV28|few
TGTGCCAGCAGTTTTATTAGGAGGAGCTCCTACAATGAGCAGTTCTTC
CASSFIRRSSYNEQFF
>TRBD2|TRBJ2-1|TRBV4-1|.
TGCGCCAGCAGCCAAGGTCCCGGGACTAGCGCCGACAATGAGCAGTTCTTC
CASSQGPGTSADNEQFF
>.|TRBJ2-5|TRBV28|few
TGTGCCAGCAGTTTATCCGGGGCCTCATGGGGCCAGTACTTC
CASSLSGASWGQYF
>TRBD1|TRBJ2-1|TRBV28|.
TGTGCCAGCAGTTTGGGACAGGGGTTGGATGAGCAGTTCTTC
CASSLGQGLDEQFF
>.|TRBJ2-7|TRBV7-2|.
TGTGCCAGCAGCTTATTAGAGGGAGGCATAGGCGAGCAGTACTTC
CASSLLEGGIGEQYF
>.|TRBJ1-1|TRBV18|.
TGTGCCAGCTCACCCCGGGACCTATTAGGAAACACTGAAGCTTTCTTT
CASSPRDLLGNTEAFF
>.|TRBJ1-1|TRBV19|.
TGTGCCAGTAGTTCTCCGGGGGGAGAAGCTTTCTTT
CASSSPGGEAFF
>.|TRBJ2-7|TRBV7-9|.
TGTGCCAGCAGCTTAGGGGGATCCGACTACGAGCAGTACTTC
CASSLGGSDYEQYF
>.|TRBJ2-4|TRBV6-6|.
TGTGCCAGCAGTTCCCCCGATAGGGCCAAAAACATTCAGTACTTC
CASSSPDRAKNIQYF
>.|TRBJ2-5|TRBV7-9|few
TGTGCCAGCAGCTCGACCCAGGGTTTAGAGACCCAGTACTTC
CASSSTQGLETQYF
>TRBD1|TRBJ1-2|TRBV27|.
TGTGCCAGCAGCAACCCGGGGACAGCGTATGGCTACACCTTC
CASSNPGTAYGYTF
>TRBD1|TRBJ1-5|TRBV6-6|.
TGTGCCAGCAGTTACTCGACAGGGGGCGGCAATCAGCCCCAGCATTTT
CASSYSTGGGNQPQHF
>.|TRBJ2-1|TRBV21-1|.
TGTGCCAGCAGCGGAGAACCGGGACTAGCGGGAGGGCCCCCCTCCTACAATGAGCAGTTCTTC
CASSGEPGLAGGPPSYNEQFF
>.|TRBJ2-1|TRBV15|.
TGTGCCACCGCTTCAGGAGGGGTCGGGAATGAGCAGTTCTTC
CATASGGVGNEQFF
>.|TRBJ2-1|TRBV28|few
TGTGCCACAGCATGGGACGTCCCCAATGAGCAGTTCTTC
CATAWDVPNEQFF
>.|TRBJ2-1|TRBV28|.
TGTGCCAGCAGTTTAATAGTCTCCTACAATGAGCAGTTCTTC
CASSLIVSYNEQFF
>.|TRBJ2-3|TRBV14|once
TGTGCCAGCAGGCGGGGCGGTGGGACAGATACGCAGTATTTT
CASRRGGGTDTQYF
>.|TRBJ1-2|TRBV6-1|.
TGTGCCAGCAGTGAAGGGGGGGCCTATGGCTACACCTTC
CASSEGGAYGYTF
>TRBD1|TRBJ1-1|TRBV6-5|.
TGTGCCAGCAGTTACGCGAACAGGGGGATGAACACTGAAGCTTTCTTT
CASSYANRGMNTEAFF
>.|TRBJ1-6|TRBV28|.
TGTGCCAGCAGCTTATCAGGATCTGGGGATAATTCACCCCTCCACTTT
CASSLSGSGDNSPLHF
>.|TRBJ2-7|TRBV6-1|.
TGTGCCAGCAGTGCTCGGGACAACGGCTACGAGCAGTACTTC
CASSARDNGYEQYF
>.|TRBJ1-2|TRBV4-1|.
TGCGCCAGCAGCCAAGACCCCTCGGGTAACAGGCGGTATGGCTACACCTTC
CASSQDPSGNRRYGYTF
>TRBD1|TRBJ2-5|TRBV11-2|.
TGTGCCAGCAGCCATACAGGGGGCATCGGAGAGACCCAGTACTTC
CASSHTGGIGETQYF
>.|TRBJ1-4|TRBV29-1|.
TGCAGCGTTGGTGTGAGTGCAACTAATGAAAAACTGTTTTTT
CSVGVSATNEKLFF
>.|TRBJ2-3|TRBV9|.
TGTGCCAGCAGCGTAGGGGACGGGGCTGGAGATACGCAGTATTTT
CASSVGDGAGDTQYF
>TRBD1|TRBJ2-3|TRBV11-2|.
TGTGCCAGCAGCCAAGTTACAGGGGGTGAACTAGATACGCAGTATTTT
CASSQVTGGELDTQYF
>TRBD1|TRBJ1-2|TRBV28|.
TGTGCCAGCAGTTTCCCACCAGAGACAGGGGGCATAATCTATGGCTACACCTTC
CASSFPPETGGIIYGYTF
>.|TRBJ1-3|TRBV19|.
TGTGCCAGTACAGAACGAAACACCATATATTTT
CASTERNTIYF
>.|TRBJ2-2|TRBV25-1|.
TGTGCCAGCAGGGACGTCGGGGAGCTGTTTTTT
CASRDVGELFF
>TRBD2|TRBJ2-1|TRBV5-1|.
TGCGCCAGCAGCTGGGAGCGGGGCTCCTACAATGAGCAGTTCTTC
CASSWERGSYNEQFF
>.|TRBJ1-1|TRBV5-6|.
TGTGCCAGCAGCCTTGCCTTGACAGAGCTCAACACTGAAGCTTTCTTT
CASSLALTELNTEAFF
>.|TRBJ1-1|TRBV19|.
TGTGCCAGTAGTACCAGTTACATCGAAGCTTTCTTT
CASSTSYIEAFF
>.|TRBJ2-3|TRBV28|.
TGTGCCAGCAGTTTTATTCCGGATCTAGATACGCAGTATTTT
CASSFIPDLDTQYF
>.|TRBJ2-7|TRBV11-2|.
TGTGCCAGCAGCTTAGAAGCCGGGCCTTTCTACGAGCAGTACTTC
CASSLEAGPFYEQYF
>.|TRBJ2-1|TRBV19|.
TGTGCCAGTAGTCCCTCAGGGGTCCATGAGCAGTTCTTC
CASSPSGVHEQFF
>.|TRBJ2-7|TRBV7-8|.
TGTGCCAGCAGCTTAGAGGGGGGCTCCTACGAGCAGTACTTC
CASSLEGGSYEQYF
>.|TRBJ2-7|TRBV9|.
TGTGCCAGCAGCGTAGAAGGGAGCTCCTACGAGCAGTACTTC
CASSVEGSSYEQYF
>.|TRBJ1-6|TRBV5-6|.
TGTGCCAGCAGCGGGACCGACAGTCGACCCCTCCACTTT
CASSGTDSRPLHF
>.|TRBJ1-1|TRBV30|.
TGTGCCTGGAAAAAGGCAGTGAACACTGAAGCTTTCTTT
CAWKKAVNTEAFF
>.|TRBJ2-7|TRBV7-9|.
TGTGCCAGCAGCTTAGCAAGCCTCCCCTACGAGCAGTACTTC
CASSLASLPYEQYF
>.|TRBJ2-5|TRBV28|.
TGTGCCAGCAGTAGGTCCGGGTTTGAGGAGACCCAGTACTTC
CASSRSGFEETQYF